This T cell receptor beta chain was documented in a study of blood T cell repertoires in COVID-19. For the study at large: There were acute and convalescent COVID-19 samples, and they came from the United States, Italy and Spain. PBMCs, B-cell-depleted T cells, or T cells provided the cDNA or gDNA that made up the material.

In the source study's methods: How many nucleated cells were present was estimated from reference gene primer amplification. Clones were sequenced by immunoSEQ multiplex PCR, and TCRdb holds only the in-frame ones, with some missing. The DNA was the basis for D and trimming; V, J and clone size are from that table. Of 150,000 to 200,000 clones listed, roughly 77% were seen once; the top ten hold 11%. V was pared by 7 bases and J by 5 bases, with 14 bases between. Germline CDR1 and CDR2: SGHAT and FQNNGV. The CDR3 sequence is 13 residues long. This TCR was sampled from a human donor in a cohort sampled during active COVID-19. The chain recombines TRBV11-2 with TRBJ1-1; TRBD1 might be the D (5 bases). The sample was peripheral blood. The CDR3 sequence is CASISSGGTEAFF. The CDR3 coding sequence is TGTGCCAGCATCTCTTCGGGGGGAACTGAAGCTTTCTTT.